The clone carrying this T cell receptor (beta chain) is deemed medium-sized. No antigen is known for it. This sample was included in a study of breast tumors, draining lymph nodes, adjacent tissues. Study findings and constraints: Most tumor T cells seemingly derive from lymph node, then expand in tumor. Data only fit, rather than demonstrated, lymph node origin of most tumor T cells. Tumor TCR diversity was below lymph nodes but above nontumor tissue. Tumor and nontumor repertoires were significantly more similar in luminal-like than in basal-like breast cancer.

The CDR3 contains 15 residues. The V and J ends lost 5 bases and 11 bases, in that order; junction bases with no gene match: 9. CDR1 is SGHAT, CDR2 FQNNGV, per germline. A single record per CDR3 protein comes from TCRdb applying MiXCR to the multiplex PCR reads. The sample has 65,000 to 80,000 distinct CDR3 sequences; 15% to 20% are singletons. The lymph nodes were axillary draining lymph nodes from breast cancer patients. This TCR was recovered from a female donor with breast cancer. Some clones in this sample may be carry-over from other donors' samples. The chain uses TRBV11-2 and TRBJ1-6; 10 bases fit TRBD1. Material for sequencing was axillary lymph node tissue. CDR3: CASSPPDRGRTPLHF. The CDR3 nucleotides are TGTGCCAGCAGCCCCCCCGACAGGGGGCGGACACCCCTCCACTTT.